The sequence of this TCR beta chain was determined in a study of T cells in Graves' hyperthyroidism and ophthalmopathy. Whole-study context: Peripheral blood was taken when the disease was first diagnosed, before any treatment began.

Notes on this clonotype: Its antigen remains unknown. A junction end diverges from the germline sequence, so it may reflect a read error.

In patients aged 18 to 65, hyperthyroidism was newly diagnosed, with duration under 2 months. Investigators excluded patients with uncontrolled infection, other autoimmune disease, pregnancy or lactation. Template material for amplifying TCR beta CDR3 regions consisted of RNA transcripts. HTBI primers were the set used in a first-round RT-PCR of the TCR CDR3. A single record per CDR3 protein comes from TCRdb applying MiXCR to the multiplex PCR reads. The sample consists of around 700,000 distinct CDR3 sequences, 35% of them appearing once. The CDR3 is 15 residues long. Germline V lookup: CDR1 MNHEY, CDR2 SVGAGI. Study conclusions and caveats: Ophthalmopathy was told apart from stable hyperthyroidism by a 13 V-J model.

The V call is TRBV6-5, the J call TRBJ2-2, with D maybe TRBD1 (8 bases). The sequence was collected from a woman aged 40 to 49 with Graves' hyperthyroidism. Sequencing was done on a sample of blood. The CDR3 is CASSYSLTGAGEQFF. The CDR3 nucleotides read TGTGCCAGCAGTTACTCGTTGACAGGGGCGGGGGAGCAGTTTTTT.